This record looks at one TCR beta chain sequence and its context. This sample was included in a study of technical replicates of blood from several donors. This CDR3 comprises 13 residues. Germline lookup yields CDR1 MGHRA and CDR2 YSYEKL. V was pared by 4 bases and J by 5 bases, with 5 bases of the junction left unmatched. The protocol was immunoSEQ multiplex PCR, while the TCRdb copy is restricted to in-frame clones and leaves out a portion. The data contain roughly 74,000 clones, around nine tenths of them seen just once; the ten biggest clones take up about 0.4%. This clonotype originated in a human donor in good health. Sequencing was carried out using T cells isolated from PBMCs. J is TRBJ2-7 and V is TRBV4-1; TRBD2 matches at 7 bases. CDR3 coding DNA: TGCGCCAGCAGCCGGGACTATGCCAACGAGCAGTACTTC. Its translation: CASSRDYANEQYF.